These 19 T cell receptor beta chains originate from one sample sequenced in a study of Graves' ophthalmopathy and Graves' hyperthyroidism. Amplification from RNA transcripts yielded the TCR beta CDR3 regions. The first round was an RT-PCR with HTBI primers, and the second round was a multiplex PCR. MiXCR was run by TCRdb on the multiplex PCR reads, yielding one entry per CDR3 protein. Here the sample spans approximately 330,000 distinct CDR3 sequences, 15% to 20% being singletons. Sequenced sample: peripheral blood. All receptors come from an adult man with Graves' ophthalmopathy.

The sample holds many counts of this clonotype. This chain links TRBV30 with TRBJ1-6, with D perhaps TRBD1 (5 bases). There are 15 residues in the CDR3. The germline V gene encodes CDR1 GTSNPN and CDR2 SVGIG (reference sequence). Trimming removed 0 bases from V and 7 bases from J, with 13 bases in between. The CDR3, as DNA: TGTGCCTGGAGTGTAACCCAGGGAAGGAATTCACCCCTCCACTTT. It specifies CAWSVTQGRNSPLHF.

This clonotype has more than one count but fewer than ten. It may be a read error: a sequence one base away is much more abundant. The chain employs TRBV7-8 and TRBJ1-6; D remains unclear. The CDR3 covers 14 residues. Per germline, CDR1 SGHVS and CDR2 FQNEAQ. The V end was cut by 3 bases, the J end by 9 bases, with 12 bases between. The CDR3 is CASSLALVGSPLHF. The CDR3 nucleotides read TGTGCCAGCAGCTTGGCGTTGGTCGGTTCACCCCTCCACTTT.

Many counts were recorded for this clonotype. The V gene is TRBV29-1, the J gene TRBJ1-1; TRBD1 might be the D (6 bases). CDR3 length: 15 amino acids. The V end lost 1 base, the J end lost 3 bases, and 15 bases lay between the germline ends. Germline V gene sequence: CDR1 SQVTM, CDR2 ANQGSEA. As DNA, the CDR3 is TGCAGCGTTGAAGGGTCGGGGGGCACGTACACTGAAGCTTTCTTT. Its translation is CSVEGSGGTYTEAFF.

This clonotype was recorded at least ten times. The V and J genes are TRBV4-1 and TRBJ1-5; no clear D. Per germline, CDR1 MGHRA and CDR2 YSYEKL. The CDR3 covers 13 residues. V lost 1 base and J lost 3, with 4 bases in between. The CDR3 sequence: CASSQGPNQPQHF. The CDR3 coding sequence is TGCGCCAGCAGCCAAGGGCCCAATCAGCCCCAGCATTTT.

The genes are TRBV20-1 and TRBJ2-5; weak D call: TRBD2 (5 bases). Looked up from germline, CDR1 is DFQATT and CDR2 is SNEGSKA (reference sequence). The CDR3 covers 14 residues. Trimming pared 4 bases from V and 5 bases from J, leaving 17 bases between. This CDR3 reads CSATGLRAAETQYF. DNA of the CDR3: TGCAGTGCTACCGGACTGAGGGCTGCGGAGACCCAGTACTTC.

This clonotype has ten or more counts. V usage is TRBV2 and J usage is TRBJ1-6; no reliable D call. With 7 bases removed from V and 9 bases from J, the gap between germline ends came to 19 bases. The CDR3 runs 15 residues. Germline loops: CDR1 SNHLY, CDR2 FYNNEI. Written as DNA, the CDR3 is TGTGCCAGCACCGAAGTGGGCGCGTACGTTTCACCCCTCCACTTT. This gives the protein CASTEVGAYVSPLHF.

This clonotype was recorded a few times. With a much larger clone just one base away, this may be a read error. The chain carries TRBV30 and TRBJ1-2, with D perhaps TRBD1 (5 bases). CDR3 length equals 12 residues. Germline V gives CDR1 GTSNPN, CDR2 SVGIG (reference sequence). CDR3 amino acids: CAWIGGSYGHTF. CDR3 sequence (DNA): TGTGCCTGGATCGGGGGTAGCTATGGCCACACCTTC. Filled out from reference TRBV30 and TRBJ1-2, the complete variable domain reads SQTIHQWPATLVQPVGSPLSLECTVEGTSNPNLYWYRQAAGRGLQLLFYSVGIGQISSEVPQNLSASRPQDRQFILSSKKLLLSDSGFYLCAWIGGSYGHTFGSGTRLTVV.

This clonotype has ten or more counts. The chain joins TRBV7-2 to TRBJ1-1, with D tentatively TRBD1 (6 bases). V was cut by 6 bases and J by 7 bases, with 18 bases left in between. Germline CDR1 and CDR2: SGHTA and FQGNSA. The CDR3 runs 14 residues. CDR3 amino acids: CASRSTGRRSEAFF. CDR3 DNA sequence: TGTGCCAGCAGATCAACAGGGAGAAGGAGTGAAGCTTTCTTT.

This chain joins TRBV29-1 and TRBJ1-2, with D uncertain. Looked up from germline, CDR1 is SQVTM and CDR2 is ANQGSEA. V lost 1 base to trimming and J lost 8 bases, with 8 bases between them. This CDR3 region has 11 residues. DNA of the CDR3: TGCAGCGTTGAAGTGCTGGGCGGCTACACCTTC. The encoded protein is CSVEVLGGYTF.

This clonotype was observed a handful of times. Possible read error: a much larger clone is one base away. The V gene is TRBV12-3 or TRBV12-4, the J gene TRBJ2-2, with D unclear. The length of the CDR3 is 13 residues. The CDR3 region is CASRIVGTEELFF. The CDR3 DNA reads TGTGCCAGCAGGATAGTTGGCACCGAGGAGCTGTTTTTT.

This clonotype was counted at least ten times. The chain is built from TRBV13 and TRBJ2-7, with D hard to call. Trimming left V 4 bases short and J 1 base short, with 11 bases between. CDR1 is PRHDT, CDR2 FYEKMQ, per germline (reference sequence). This CDR3 is built from 14 residues. DNA for the CDR3: TGTGCCAGCAGCTGGTCCGGTGGATCCTACGAGCAGTACTTC. It codes for CASSWSGGSYEQYF. The full variable domain, its missing parts supplied by reference TRBV13 and TRBJ2-7, is AAGVIQSPRHLIKEKRETATLKCYPIPRHDTVYWYQQGPGQDPQFLISFYEKMQSDKGSIPDRFSAQQFSDYHSELNMSSLELGDSALYFCASSWSGGSYEQYFGPGTRLTVT.

The sample holds many counts of this clonotype. The V call is TRBV29-1, the J call TRBJ1-5; 7 nucleotides match TRBD1. Germline V CDR1 and CDR2: SQVTM, ANQGSEA. Unmatched junction bases numbered 8, after V lost 7 bases and J lost 2 bases. This CDR3 has 14 residues. This CDR3 is CSAGAGGRNQPQHF. The CDR3 region has the DNA TGCAGCGCCGGTGCAGGGGGACGCAATCAGCCCCAGCATTTT.

This clonotype came up many times. The V gene is TRBV11-2, the J gene TRBJ2-5; D remains unclear. Per the germline V gene, CDR1 is SGHAT and CDR2 is FQNNGV. The CDR3 has 14 amino acids. Trimming took 5 bases from V and 2 from J, leaving 12 bases between them. Here the CDR3 DNA reads TGTGCCAGCAGCCAAGACTGGGGACAAGAGACCCAGTACTTC. Amino acids: CASSQDWGQETQYF.

There are many counts of this clonotype. This chain connects TRBV6-1 to TRBJ2-5; D is undetermined. Germline V gene data show CDR1 as MNHNS and CDR2 as SASEGT. This CDR3 is 11 amino acids long. V was shortened by 5 bases and J by 13 bases, with 14 bases between the two germline ends. The CDR3 reads CASSTARVRYF. CDR3 coding DNA: TGTGCCAGCAGTACAGCCCGGGTGCGGTACTTC.

In this sample, this clonotype turned up many times. This sequence joins TRBV20-1 and TRBJ2-5, with a possible D match to TRBD2 (7 bases). Per germline, CDR1 DFQATT and CDR2 SNEGSKA (reference sequence). This CDR3 spans 15 amino acids. V was shortened by 5 bases and J by 2 bases, with 18 bases between the two germline ends. In nucleotides, the CDR3 is TGCAGTGCTGAGGGGGGGGTCCGGGAACAAGAGACCCAGTACTTC. Translating it yields CSAEGGVREQETQYF.

This clonotype was seen repeatedly, ten times or more. The CDR3 region is CASSQDAVTYSYTF. In DNA form, the CDR3 reads TGCGCCAGCAGCCAAGATGCCGTAACTTATAGCTACACCTTC. The chain joins TRBV4-1 to TRBJ1-2; D is uncertain. V shed 0 bases and J shed 9 bases, with 14 bases lying between them. CDR1 is MGHRA, CDR2 YSYEKL, per germline. The CDR3 loop spans 14 amino acids.

This clonotype showed up many times. The rearrangement uses TRBV6-5 and TRBJ2-7; 7 bases align to TRBD1. With 6 bases clipped from V and 0 bases from J, the junction kept 5 bases outside the gene matches. Germline-derived CDR1 and CDR2 are MNHEY and SVGAGI. The CDR3 runs to 14 residues. The CDR3 nucleotides read TGTGCCAGCAGAACCGGGACAGACTCCTACGAGCAGTACTTC. Translation: CASRTGTDSYEQYF.

The table lists this clonotype with many counts. The V call is TRBV7-3, the J call TRBJ2-7; 8 positions agree with TRBD1. The ends lost 8 bases at V and 4 bases at J; junction bases unmatched: 10. CDR1 SGHTA and CDR2 FQGTGA come from the germline V gene. This CDR3 spans 14 amino acids. In DNA form, the CDR3 reads TGTGCCAGCTCCTTGGCAGGGGGCAAGTACGAGCAGTACTTC. This codes for CASSLAGGKYEQYF.

This clonotype was detected ten times or more. The CDR3 DNA reads TGTGCCAGCAGAAGACAGGGTAAGAACACTGAAGCTTTCTTT. This encodes CASRRQGKNTEAFF. The rearrangement joins TRBV5-6 to TRBJ1-1, with 7 bases matching TRBD1. V was clipped by 5 bases and J by 1 base; unmatched bases: 5. The CDR3 is 14 residues long. From germline, CDR1 is SGHDT and CDR2 YYEEEE.